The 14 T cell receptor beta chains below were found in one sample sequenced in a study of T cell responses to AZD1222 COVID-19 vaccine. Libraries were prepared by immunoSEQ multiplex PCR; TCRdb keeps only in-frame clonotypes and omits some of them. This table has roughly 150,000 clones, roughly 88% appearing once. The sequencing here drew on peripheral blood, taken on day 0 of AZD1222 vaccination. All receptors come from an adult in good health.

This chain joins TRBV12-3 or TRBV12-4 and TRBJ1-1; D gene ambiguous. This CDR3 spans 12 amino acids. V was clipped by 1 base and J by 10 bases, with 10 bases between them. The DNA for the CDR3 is TGTGCCAGCAGTTTAGGCGGACTCGGAGCTTTCTTT. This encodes CASSLGGLGAFF.

CDR3 protein: CASSPRLRDDNKAYEQYF. For the CDR3, the DNA is TGTGCCAGCAGCCCCCGTCTGCGGGACGACAACAAGGCCTACGAGCAGTACTTC. V gene TRBV13 combines with J gene TRBJ2-7; a possible D gene is TRBD2 (6 bases). From germline, CDR1 is PRHDT and CDR2 FYEKMQ (reference sequence). The CDR3 runs to 18 residues. The V end was cut by 5 bases, the J end by 2 bases, with 25 bases between.

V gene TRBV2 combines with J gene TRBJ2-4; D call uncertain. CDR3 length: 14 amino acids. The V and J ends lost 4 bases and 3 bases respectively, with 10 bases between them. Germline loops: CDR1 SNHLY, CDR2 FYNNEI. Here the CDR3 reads CASSVRADKNIQYF. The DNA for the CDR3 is TGTGCCAGCAGTGTCCGGGCAGACAAAAACATTCAGTACTTC.

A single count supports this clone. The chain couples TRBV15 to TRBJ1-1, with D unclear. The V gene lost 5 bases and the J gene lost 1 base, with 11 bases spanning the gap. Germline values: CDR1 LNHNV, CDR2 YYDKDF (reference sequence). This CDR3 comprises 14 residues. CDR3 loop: CATSPRDKNTEAFF. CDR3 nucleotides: TGTGCCACCAGCCCCCGAGACAAGAACACTGAAGCTTTCTTT.

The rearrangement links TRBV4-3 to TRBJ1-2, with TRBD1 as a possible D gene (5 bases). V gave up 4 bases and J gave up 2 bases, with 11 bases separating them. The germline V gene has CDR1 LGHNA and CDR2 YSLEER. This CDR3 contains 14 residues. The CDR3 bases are TGCGCCAGCAGCCGCGCTCAGGGAAACTATGGCTACACCTTC. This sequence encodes CASSRAQGNYGYTF.

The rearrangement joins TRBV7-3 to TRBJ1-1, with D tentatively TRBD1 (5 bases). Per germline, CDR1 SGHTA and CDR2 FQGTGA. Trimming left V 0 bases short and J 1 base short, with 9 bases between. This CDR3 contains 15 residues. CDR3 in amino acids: CASSLTPGRNTEAFF. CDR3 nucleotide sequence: TGTGCCAGCAGCTTAACGCCAGGGAGGAACACTGAAGCTTTCTTT.

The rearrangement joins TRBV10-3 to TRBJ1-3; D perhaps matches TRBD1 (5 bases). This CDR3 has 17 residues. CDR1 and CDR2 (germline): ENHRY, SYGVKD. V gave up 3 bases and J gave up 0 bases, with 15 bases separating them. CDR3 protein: CAISERGRTRSGNTIYF. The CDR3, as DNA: TGTGCCATCAGTGAAAGGGGCAGGACTCGCTCTGGAAACACCATATATTTT.

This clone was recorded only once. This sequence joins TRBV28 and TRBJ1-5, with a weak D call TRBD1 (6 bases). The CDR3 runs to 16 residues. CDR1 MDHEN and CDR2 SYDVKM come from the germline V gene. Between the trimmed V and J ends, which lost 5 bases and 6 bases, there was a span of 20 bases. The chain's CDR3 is CASSPRGSGKSQPQHF. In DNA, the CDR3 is TGTGCCAGCAGTCCGAGGGGGTCCGGGAAAAGTCAGCCCCAGCATTTT.

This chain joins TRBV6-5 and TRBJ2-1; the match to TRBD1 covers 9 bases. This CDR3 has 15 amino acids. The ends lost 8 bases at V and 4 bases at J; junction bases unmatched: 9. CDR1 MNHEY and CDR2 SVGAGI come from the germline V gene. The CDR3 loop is CASPAGTGFYNEQFF. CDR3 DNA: TGTGCCAGCCCGGCCGGGACAGGGTTTTACAATGAGCAGTTCTTC.

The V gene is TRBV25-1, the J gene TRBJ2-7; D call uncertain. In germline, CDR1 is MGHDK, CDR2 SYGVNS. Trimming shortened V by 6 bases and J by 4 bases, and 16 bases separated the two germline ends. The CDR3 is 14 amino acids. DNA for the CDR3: TGTGCCAGCAGGGAAGGGCCTCCAAGGTACGAGCAGTACTTC. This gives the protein CASREGPPRYEQYF.

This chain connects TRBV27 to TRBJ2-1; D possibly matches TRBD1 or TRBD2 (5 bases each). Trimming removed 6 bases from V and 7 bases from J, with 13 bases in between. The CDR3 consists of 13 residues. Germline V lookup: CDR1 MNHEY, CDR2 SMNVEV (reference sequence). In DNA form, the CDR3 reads TGTGCCAGCAGACGTCGTGGGGGAAATGAGCAGTTCTTC. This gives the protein CASRRRGGNEQFF.

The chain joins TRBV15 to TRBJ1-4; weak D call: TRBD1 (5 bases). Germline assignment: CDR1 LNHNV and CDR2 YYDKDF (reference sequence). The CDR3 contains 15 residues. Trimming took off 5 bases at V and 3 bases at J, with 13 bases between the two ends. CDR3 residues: CATSGRVGANEKLFF. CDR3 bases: TGTGCCACCAGCGGCAGGGTCGGTGCTAATGAAAAACTGTTTTTT.

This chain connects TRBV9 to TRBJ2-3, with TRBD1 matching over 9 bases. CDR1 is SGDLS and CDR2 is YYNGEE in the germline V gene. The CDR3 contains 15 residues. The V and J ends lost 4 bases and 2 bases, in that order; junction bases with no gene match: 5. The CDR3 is CASSIRDRDTDTQYF. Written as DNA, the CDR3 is TGTGCCAGCAGCATCCGGGACAGGGACACAGATACGCAGTATTTT. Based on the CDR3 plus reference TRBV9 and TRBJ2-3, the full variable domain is DSGVTQTPKHLITATGQRVTLRCSPRSGDLSVYWYQQSLDQGLQFLIQYYNGEERAKGNILERFSAQQFPDLHSELNLSSLELGDSALYFCASSIRDRDTDTQYFGPGTRLTVL.

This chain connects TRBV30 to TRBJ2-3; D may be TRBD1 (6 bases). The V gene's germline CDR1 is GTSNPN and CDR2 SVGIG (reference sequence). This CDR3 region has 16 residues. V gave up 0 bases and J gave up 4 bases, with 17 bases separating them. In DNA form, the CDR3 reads TGTGCCTGGAGTGTACCGTCACAGGGACGGGCAGATACGCAGTATTTT. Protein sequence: CAWSVPSQGRADTQYF.